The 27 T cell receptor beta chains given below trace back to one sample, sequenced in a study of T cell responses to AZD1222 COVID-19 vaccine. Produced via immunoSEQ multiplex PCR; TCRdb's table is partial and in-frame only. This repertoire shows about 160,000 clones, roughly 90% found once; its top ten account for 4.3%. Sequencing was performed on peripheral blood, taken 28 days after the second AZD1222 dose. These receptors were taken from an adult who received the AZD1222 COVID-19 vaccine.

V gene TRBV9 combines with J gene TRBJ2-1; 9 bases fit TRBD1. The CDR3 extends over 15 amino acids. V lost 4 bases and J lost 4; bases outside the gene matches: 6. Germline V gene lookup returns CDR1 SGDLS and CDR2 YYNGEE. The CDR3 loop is CASSTAGTGYNEQFF. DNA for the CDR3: TGTGCCAGCAGCACCGCCGGGACAGGGTACAATGAGCAGTTCTTC.

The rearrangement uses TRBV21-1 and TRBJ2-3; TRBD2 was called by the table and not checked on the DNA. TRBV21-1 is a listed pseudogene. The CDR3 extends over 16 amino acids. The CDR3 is CASSKGNGDDTDTQYF. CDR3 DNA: TGTGCCAGCAGCAAAGGTAACGGGGATGACACAGATACGCAGTATTTT.

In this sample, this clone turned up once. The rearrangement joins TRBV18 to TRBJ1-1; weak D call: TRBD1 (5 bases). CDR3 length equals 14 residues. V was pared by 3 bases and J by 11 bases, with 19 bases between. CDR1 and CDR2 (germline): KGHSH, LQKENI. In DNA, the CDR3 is TGTGCCAGCTCACCGAGCGGTATACGGGACGCCGCTTTCTTT. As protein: CASSPSGIRDAAFF. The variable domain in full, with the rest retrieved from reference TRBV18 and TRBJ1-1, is NAGVMQNPRHLVRRRGQEARLRCSPMKGHSHVYWYRQLPEEGLKFMVYLQKENIIDESGMPKERFSAEFPKEGPSILRIQQVVRGDSAAYFCASSPSGIRDAAFFGQGTRLTVV.

CDR3 DNA sequence: TGTGCCAGCAGTGAACGCGGCGGGACAGATACGCAGTATTTT. Translating it yields CASSERGGTDTQYF. The chain has TRBV6-1 and TRBJ2-3; possible D gene TRBD2, 5 bases. Germline V gives CDR1 MNHNS, CDR2 SASEGT. The CDR3 loop spans 14 amino acids. The V and J ends lost 2 bases and 3 bases respectively, with 9 bases between them.

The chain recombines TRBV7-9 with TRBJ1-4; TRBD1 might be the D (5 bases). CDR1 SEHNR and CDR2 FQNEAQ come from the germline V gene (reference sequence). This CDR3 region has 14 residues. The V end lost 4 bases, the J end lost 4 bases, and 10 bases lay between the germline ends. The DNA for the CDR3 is TGTGCCAGCAGCTCCCGGGACGGTAATGAAAAACTGTTTTTT. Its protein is CASSSRDGNEKLFF.

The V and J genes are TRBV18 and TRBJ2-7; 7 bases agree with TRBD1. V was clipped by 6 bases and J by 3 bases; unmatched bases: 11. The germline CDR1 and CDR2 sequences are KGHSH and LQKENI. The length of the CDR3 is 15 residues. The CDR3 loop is CASSPVGDRDYEQYF. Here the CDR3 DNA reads TGTGCCAGCTCGCCAGTGGGAGACAGGGACTACGAGCAGTACTTC. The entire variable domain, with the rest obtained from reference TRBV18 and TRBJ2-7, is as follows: NAGVMQNPRHLVRRRGQEARLRCSPMKGHSHVYWYRQLPEEGLKFMVYLQKENIIDESGMPKERFSAEFPKEGPSILRIQQVVRGDSAAYFCASSPVGDRDYEQYFGPGTRLTVT.

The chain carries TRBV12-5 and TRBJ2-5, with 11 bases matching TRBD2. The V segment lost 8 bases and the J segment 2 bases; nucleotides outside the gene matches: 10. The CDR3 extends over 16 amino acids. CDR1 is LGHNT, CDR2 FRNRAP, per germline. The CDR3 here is CASSLGSGGGQETQYF. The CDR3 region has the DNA TGTGCTAGTAGCCTGGGTAGCGGGGGGGGGCAAGAGACCCAGTACTTC.

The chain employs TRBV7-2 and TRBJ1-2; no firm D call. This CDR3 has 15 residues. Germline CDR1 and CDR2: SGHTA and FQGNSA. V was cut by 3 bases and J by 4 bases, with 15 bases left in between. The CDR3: CASSFSSGQVYGYTF. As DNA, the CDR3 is TGTGCCAGCAGCTTTTCATCCGGTCAAGTCTATGGCTACACCTTC.

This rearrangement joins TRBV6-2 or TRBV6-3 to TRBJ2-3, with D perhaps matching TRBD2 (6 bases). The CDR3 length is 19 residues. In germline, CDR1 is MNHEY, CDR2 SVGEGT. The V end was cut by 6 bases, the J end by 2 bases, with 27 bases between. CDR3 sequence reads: CASSHVPPGETRHTDTQYF. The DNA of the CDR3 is TGTGCCAGCAGCCACGTACCGCCGGGGGAGACGAGACACACAGATACGCAGTATTTT.

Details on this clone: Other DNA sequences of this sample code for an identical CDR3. CDR3 loop: CASSIGNQPQHF. The DNA of the CDR3 is TGTGCCAGTAGTATCGGGAATCAGCCCCAGCATTTT. This chain uses TRBV19 with TRBJ1-5; D gene ambiguous. This CDR3 spans 12 amino acids. Per germline, CDR1 LNHDA and CDR2 SQIVND (reference sequence). V was shortened by 3 bases and J by 4 bases, with 4 bases between the two germline ends.

CDR3 coding DNA: TGTGCCAGTAGTCCCCTAGCGGGGGCCTCGAACACCGGGGAGCTGTTTTTT. Its translation: CASSPLAGASNTGELFF. The rearrangement joins TRBV19 to TRBJ2-2; TRBD2 aligns across 10 bases. The germline gives CDR1 LNHDA, CDR2 SQIVND (reference sequence). V shed 5 bases, J shed 0 bases, and the junction held 6 bases outside the gene matches. This CDR3 is built from 17 residues.

In nucleotides, the CDR3 is TGTGCCAGCAGCTTGGAAGGACCTTATGGCTACACCTTC. This encodes CASSLEGPYGYTF. V and J are TRBV5-6 and TRBJ1-2; D unclear. Germline lookup yields CDR1 SGHDT and CDR2 YYEEEE. The CDR3 runs to 13 residues. V was clipped by 0 bases and J by 5 bases, with 8 bases between them.

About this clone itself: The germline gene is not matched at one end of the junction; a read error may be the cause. CDR3 nucleotide sequence: TGCGCCAGCAGCTGGAGTGGGTCTAGCGGGGCCTCCCGTTGGGACTTC. This sequence encodes CASSWSGSSGASRWDF. This rearrangement joins TRBV5-1 to TRBJ2-5; 9 nucleotides align to TRBD2. This CDR3 is built from 16 residues. Per the germline V gene, CDR1 is SGHRS and CDR2 is YFSETQ.

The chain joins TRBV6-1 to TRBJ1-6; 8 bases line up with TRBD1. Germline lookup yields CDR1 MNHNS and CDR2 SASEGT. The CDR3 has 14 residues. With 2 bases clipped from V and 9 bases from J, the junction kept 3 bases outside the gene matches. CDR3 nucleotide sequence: TGTGCCAGCAGTGAACAAGACAGGGGTTCACCCCTCCACTTT. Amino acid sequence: CASSEQDRGSPLHF.

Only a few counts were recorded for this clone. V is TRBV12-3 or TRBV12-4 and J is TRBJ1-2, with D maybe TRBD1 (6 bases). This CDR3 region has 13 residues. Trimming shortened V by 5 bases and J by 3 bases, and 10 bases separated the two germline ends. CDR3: CASSLQGDYGYTF. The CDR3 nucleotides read TGTGCCAGCAGTCTACAGGGTGACTATGGCTACACCTTC.

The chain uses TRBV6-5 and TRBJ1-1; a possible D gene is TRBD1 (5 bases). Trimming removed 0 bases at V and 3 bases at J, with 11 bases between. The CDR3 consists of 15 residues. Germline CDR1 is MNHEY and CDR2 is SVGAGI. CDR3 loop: CASSYSTEGYTEAFF. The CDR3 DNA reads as TGTGCCAGCAGTTACTCGACGGAGGGGTACACTGAAGCTTTCTTT.

In DNA, the CDR3 is TGTGCCAGCAGCCAAGAGGGAAGGGAACTGTTTTTT. Translating it yields CASSQEGRELFF. The V gene is TRBV3-1 (or the pseudogene TRBV3-2), the J gene TRBJ1-4; no definite D call. CDR3 length: 12 amino acids. Trimming stripped 0 bases from V and 12 bases from J, with 8 bases between. CDR1 LGHDT and CDR2 YNNKEL come from the germline V gene (reference sequence).

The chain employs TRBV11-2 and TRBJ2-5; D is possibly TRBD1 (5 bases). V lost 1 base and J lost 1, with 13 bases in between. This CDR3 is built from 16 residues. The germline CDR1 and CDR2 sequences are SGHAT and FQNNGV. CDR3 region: CASSLAKGRGQETQYF. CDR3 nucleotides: TGTGCCAGCAGCTTAGCGAAGGGGCGAGGCCAAGAGACCCAGTACTTC.

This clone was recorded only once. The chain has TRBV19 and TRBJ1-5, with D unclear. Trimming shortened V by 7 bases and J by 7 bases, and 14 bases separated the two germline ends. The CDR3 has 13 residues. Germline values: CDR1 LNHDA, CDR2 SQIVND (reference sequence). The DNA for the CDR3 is TGTGCCAGTACCCCTCAACCCCCCCAGCCCCAGCATTTT. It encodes CASTPQPPQPQHF.

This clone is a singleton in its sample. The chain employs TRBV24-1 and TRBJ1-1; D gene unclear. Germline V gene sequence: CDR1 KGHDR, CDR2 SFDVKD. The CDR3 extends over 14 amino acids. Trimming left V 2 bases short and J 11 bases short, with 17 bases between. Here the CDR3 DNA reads TGTGCCACCAGTGATTCAACGGCCCCTTCTGGGGCTTTCTTT. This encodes CATSDSTAPSGAFF.

DNA of the CDR3: TGCAGCGTTGAAGCAGGTACTGAAGCTTTCTTT. Translation gives CSVEAGTEAFF. This chain joins TRBV29-1 and TRBJ1-1; D gene unclear. V was shortened by 1 base and J by 5 bases, with 5 bases between the two germline ends. CDR1 SQVTM and CDR2 ANQGSEA come from the germline V gene. CDR3 length equals 11 residues.

The CDR3 reads CASSLTQRWGITGELFF. CDR3 nucleotides: TGTGCCAGCAGTTTGACCCAAAGGTGGGGGATTACCGGGGAGCTGTTTTTT. The chain is built from TRBV27 and TRBJ2-2; D may be TRBD1 or TRBD2 (5 bases each). In germline, CDR1 is MNHEY, CDR2 SMNVEV (reference sequence). The V end was cut by 3 bases, the J end by 5 bases, with 19 bases between. The CDR3 covers 17 residues.

CDR3 residues: CASSSRDRGYGYTF. CDR3 nucleotide sequence: TGTGCCAGCAGCTCAAGGGACAGGGGTTATGGCTACACCTTC. V gene TRBV6-6 combines with J gene TRBJ1-2; the match to TRBD1 covers 10 bases. The CDR3 is 14 amino acids. Germline V CDR1 and CDR2: MNHNY, SVGAGI (reference sequence). V was clipped by 6 bases and J by 5 bases; unmatched bases: 6.

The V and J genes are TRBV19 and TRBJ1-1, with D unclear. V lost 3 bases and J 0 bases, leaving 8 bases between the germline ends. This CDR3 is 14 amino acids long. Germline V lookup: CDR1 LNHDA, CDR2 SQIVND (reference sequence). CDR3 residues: CASSMGVLNTEAFF. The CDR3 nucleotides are TGTGCCAGTAGTATGGGTGTACTGAACACTGAAGCTTTCTTT.

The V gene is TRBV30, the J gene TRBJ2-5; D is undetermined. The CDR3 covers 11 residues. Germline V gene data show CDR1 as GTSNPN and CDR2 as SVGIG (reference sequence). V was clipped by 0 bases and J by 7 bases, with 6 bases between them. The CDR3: CAWSVLGTQYF. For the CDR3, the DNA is TGTGCCTGGAGTGTACTTGGGACCCAGTACTTC.

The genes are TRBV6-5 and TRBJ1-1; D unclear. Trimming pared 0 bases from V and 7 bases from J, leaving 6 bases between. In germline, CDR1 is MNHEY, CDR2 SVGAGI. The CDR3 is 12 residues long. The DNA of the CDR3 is TGTGCCAGCAGTTACTCCGGACTTGAAGCTTTCTTT. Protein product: CASSYSGLEAFF.

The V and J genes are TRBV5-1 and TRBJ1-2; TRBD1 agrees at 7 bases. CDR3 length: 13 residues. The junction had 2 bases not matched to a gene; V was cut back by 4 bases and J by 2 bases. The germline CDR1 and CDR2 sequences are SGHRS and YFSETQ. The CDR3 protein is CASSTGQNYGYTF. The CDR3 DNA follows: TGCGCCAGCAGCACGGGACAGAACTATGGCTACACCTTC.